This T cell receptor (beta chain) was sequenced for a study of cytomegalovirus exposure and HLA in healthy donors (dated by TCRdb to 2016 to 2017). A note on the overall study: According to an earlier analysis of several hundred of the donors, some 170 million T cells yielded over 90 million unique TCR beta sequences and approximately 300 Gb of sequence data. Approximately 300 gigabases of sequencing data and 70 million to 95 million unique TCR sequences made up an early release that covered under 750 HLA-typed donors. Of the 398 genotyped donors, roughly 76% were placed in the genetic ancestry cluster associated with self-reported Caucasian donors. The study was designed to test whether signatures of past pathogen exposure could be identified by cataloging public T cell receptors. The T cell repertoires of 670 or so subjects were profiled by immunosequencing and related to cytomegalovirus serostatus. Besides the first cohort of approximately 670 subjects, a separate validation cohort made up of over 100 different subjects was used. To predict cytomegalovirus infection status, the study combined high-throughput TCR immunosequencing, statistical association of individual TCRs with disease status, and machine learning. A later analysis re-analyzed previously published TCR beta repertoires from 666 donors and added high-resolution HLA genotyping to study TCR occurrence patterns. In the later analysis, no new phenotypic data were used to find candidate immune exposures; instead, reliance was placed on TCR beta sequences and their occurrence across donors. An earlier analysis of fewer than 750 of the donors used high-throughput TCR beta sequencing to judge whether each TCR beta V gene segment behaved as functional or pseudogenic. Donor age, sex, ethnicity and CMV serostatus were compiled together with the repertoire data. A later genetic analysis took genome-wide SNP genotypes for about three fifths of the 666 donors and used that subset as a discovery cohort. All discovery cohort repertoires had been generated on a single sequencing platform. Class I and class II HLA loci were covered by the typing at four-digit resolution. Typing coverage differed by locus: A, B, C, DRB1 and DQB1 were typed in about 629-640 donors, DQA1 in 500 to 550, DPA1 in over 600, and DPB1 in roughly 450. Four or five DR-DQ haplotypes were handled as single units for association and clustering because linkage in the cohort was strong. Among roughly 370 genotyped donors of the cohort, an average of approximately 240,000 unique TCR beta nucleotide sequences were sequenced per donor, roughly 20% of them non-productive. Overall study outcomes, separate from this receptor: The 87-base-pair reads could not distinguish some IMGT-functional V segments, including TRBV6-2 and TRBV6-3, so those segments were excluded. A later analysis associated 15,000 to 20,000 TCR beta sequences with specific HLA alleles at a false discovery rate of 0.05. This cohort had only TCR beta chains sequenced, and the lack of alpha or paired-chain data limited which features could be detected. The study gave a list of 150 to 200 TCR beta chains associated with cytomegalovirus. A cluster of highly shared sequence variants was judged likely to be a technical artifact of the sequencing pipeline. When HLA alleles, especially DR and DQ, strongly co-occurred, attributing TCR associations to individual alleles was difficult. While some public TCRs were present in many individuals, most TCR sequences turned up only very rarely across donors. In vitro tests confirmed that a few of the cytomegalovirus-associated TCR beta chains recognize cytomegalovirus antigens. A further reported finding was that TCR beta sequences accurately predicted the HLA-A and HLA-B alleles for most subjects in the first cohort. A later genetic analysis associated a missense DCLRE1C variant with V-gene and J-gene trimming of TCR beta chains, and an independent cohort replicated the association. Compared with the 666-donor mean, donors in an Asian-associated ancestry cluster had fewer N-insertions in productive TCRs, according to a later genetic analysis. In a later analysis, several top co-occurrence clusters were reported to appear linked to parvovirus B19, influenza, CMV and Epstein-Barr virus. A later analysis found that HLA-associated TCR beta chains were more clonally expanded and had lower generation probabilities than equally common non-associated chains. A later analysis found that TCR association rates varied across HLA loci, with DRB1 alleles showing the most associated TCRs and HLA-C alleles the fewest. A later analysis found that most CMV-associated TCR beta chains appeared HLA-restricted, with HLA associations seemingly driven largely by CMV exposure. Because counts were too low, roughly 17 rarely observed V segments, including chromosome 9 orphons, were left out of the earlier analysis of 587 of the donors. In an earlier analysis of approximately 600 of the donors, most TCR beta V segments were observed in productive rearrangements about 87% or about 30% of the time, broadly matching IMGT annotations. The classifier was reported to diagnose cytomegalovirus status with high specificity and sensitivity in both the original cohort and the validation cohort. CMV serostatus was the only immune exposure information available for the cohort. The presence/absence analyses assumed that sequencing depth was roughly uniform across donors, and that assumption may not be true. Linkage disequilibrium might explain the correlated functional status among segregating V segments, but an unknown experimental factor could not be ruled out. According to the authors, the approach could potentially be generalized to other disease states and immunological phenotypes. Because HLA typing was missing for some donors at each locus, association tests included only the typed subset.

On this clone itself: What antigen it recognizes has not been identified. No qualities accompany the bases; no much larger clone lies one base away.

The cohort consisted of approximately 670 healthy bone marrow donors. At the time of sampling, all cohort members were nominally healthy, though unrecorded immune exposures were likely present. The donor was CMV seropositive and was included in the group of 250 to 300 seropositive cohort members. Each donor provided a peripheral blood sample, and peripheral blood mononuclear cells were used for TCR beta sequencing. Genomic DNA was extracted from the blood cell samples with the Qiagen DNeasy Blood Extraction Kit. The CDR3, from cysteine to phenylalanine, totals 13 residues. CDR3 DNA only is kept here, 39 bases in frame from base 1. The junction shows trimming of 3 bases on V and 3 bases on J, plus 9 bases between the germline ends. The CDR1 and CDR2 encoded by the germline V gene are KGHSH and LQKENI. Libraries were constructed by the immunoSEQ multiplex PCR assay. A mixture of 60 forward primers for TCR Vbeta segments and 13 reverse primers for TCR Jbeta segments was used in the multiplex PCR. A multiplex PCR assay on genomic DNA amplified the CDR3 region of rearranged TCR beta genes. The Illumina HiSeq System was used to sequence the amplified TCR beta libraries as 87-base-pair reads. Per the authors' processing: In a later analysis, around 80 million unique TCR beta chains were counted across the 690 or so repertoires, and roughly 11 million of these chains were shared by at least two donors. Raw reads were error-corrected and collapsed into unique sequences with a nearest-neighbor algorithm that merged closely related sequences to remove PCR and sequencing errors. V, D and J gene segments were assigned by aligning CDR3 sequences to IMGT reference sequences. For a sequence to be retained, at least a six-nucleotide match to both a V gene segment and a J gene segment was required. A rearrangement counted as productive if the CDR3 had no stop codons and remained in frame with V and J, and every other rearrangement counted as non-productive. CDR3 was defined according to IMGT convention as the region running from the second conserved V-encoded cysteine to the conserved J-encoded phenylalanine. The earlier analysis of about 610 of the donors excluded any sequence lacking an unambiguous match to a single V gene segment. In an earlier analysis of several hundred of the donors, V segments were called functional above 56.7% productive rearrangements and were called segregating when the between-donor standard deviation exceeded 5%. To diagnose cytomegalovirus status from the catalog of TCR beta chain sequences, a statistical classification framework was built. In a later analysis, V and J genes were assigned by comparing TCR nucleotide sequences against IMGT/GENE-DB human TR gene sequences. A later analysis assigned CDR3 sequences and most-parsimonious VDJ recombination scenarios with the TCRdist pipeline. A later analysis defined each TCR beta chain by its CDR3 amino acid sequence plus V-gene family, and excluded reads lacking a unique V-gene family. A later analysis removed roughly 590 highly shared, low-generation-probability nucleotide sequences to deal with suspected cross-contamination and a sequencing artifact. In a later analysis, a clonal expansion index was calculated for each public chain from normalized within-repertoire ranks of inferred template counts. In a later analysis, generation probabilities were computed using a VDJ recombination model fitted to out-of-frame rearrangements, and the results were checked against IGoR. In a later analysis, TCR-TCR, TCR-HLA and TCR-CMV co-occurrence was scored with hypergeometric tests, and a repertoire-size bias correction was applied to TCR pairs. In a later analysis, false discovery rates were estimated by permuting HLA or CMV assignments 20 times. A later analysis grouped co-occurring TCRs with DBSCAN, adding TCRdist sequence similarity when clustering within HLA-allele-positive subsets. Repertoires with fewer than 30,000 or more than 120,000 public chains, plus five repertoires with anomalous nucleotide sharing, were excluded from co-occurrence clustering. The source is immuneACCESS, and TCRdb retained only in-frame sequences with V and J called. Part of the clones is not carried over; for the studies checked, unresolved V genes explain less than half of this, and the remainder is unexplained. That table furnishes V, J and clone size, whereas the DNA furnished D and trimming. The sample records about 110,000 clones, 65% to 80% of which are singletons. Around 2.6% of the sample lies in the top ten.

Sequenced sample: PBMCs. The sequence links TRBV18 to TRBJ2-7; perhaps TRBD2 is the D gene, with 5 bases matching. The source of this sequence is a male donor in good health and CMV-seropositive. The CDR3 corresponds to CASSPPGNYEQYF. The DNA is as follows: TGTGCCAGCTCACCGCCGGGGAACTACGAGCAGTACTTC.